These T cell receptor beta chains were read from a single sample in a study of blood T cell repertoires in COVID-19. Sequencing was performed with immunoSEQ multiplex PCR; in TCRdb, only in-frame clones are kept and a portion is missing. The sample yields 100,000 to 120,000 clones, 87% seen once. The sample taken for sequencing was peripheral blood. These receptors were obtained from a human donor in a cohort sampled during active COVID-19. Each CDR3 is given with its conserved first and last residue. The order of the fields is clone size, V gene, J gene, D gene, CDR3 DNA, CDR3 protein. A D gene is named only where the DNA matches it firmly. Clone size appears in some rows only: once, few, many, or a class for an expanded clone.

NA,TRBV19,TRBJ1-5,TRBD1,TGTGCCAGTAGTATAAAGACAGGGGGAGGTCAGCCCCAGCATTTT,CASSIKTGGGQPQHF
many,TRBV19,TRBJ1-4,NA,TGTGCCAGTAGTATAAGGAGGACTAATGAAAAACTGTTTTTT,CASSIRRTNEKLFF
once,TRBV4-1,TRBJ2-1,TRBD1,TGCGCCAGCAGCCAATACCCCCGGGACAGGGTATCATACAATGAGCAGTTCTTC,CASSQYPRDRVSYNEQFF
NA,TRBV2,TRBJ2-2,NA,TGTGCCAGCAGCGCTACAGGGTTGAACACCGGGGAGCTGTTTTTT,CASSATGLNTGELFF
NA,TRBV29-1,TRBJ1-2,NA,TGCAGCGTTGAAGGGGGCAGAGACGATGGCTACACCTTC,CSVEGGRDDGYTF
NA,TRBV7-9,TRBJ2-1,TRBD1,TGTGCCAGCAGCTACAGGGGGCTCGGCTCCTACAATGAGCAGTTCTTC,CASSYRGLGSYNEQFF
NA,TRBV5-1,TRBJ2-1,TRBD1,TGCGCCAGCAGCCGGGGACAGGAATTCTACAATGAGCAGTTCTTC,CASSRGQEFYNEQFF
NA,TRBV7-8,TRBJ2-1,TRBD1,TGTGCCAGCAGCTTGTTTGTGGGACAGGCATACAATGAGCAGTTCTTC,CASSLFVGQAYNEQFF
few,TRBV5-1,TRBJ2-5,NA,TGCGCCAGCAGCCCTCTAAACCAAGAGACCCAGTACTTC,CASSPLNQETQYF
NA,TRBV5-1,TRBJ1-1,TRBD1,TGCGCCAGCAGCCCAGGACAGGGGGTGAAGACTGAAGCTTTCTTT,CASSPGQGVKTEAFF
NA,TRBV28,TRBJ1-1,TRBD1,TGTGCCAGCAGTTTACACTCAGGGGGGAACACTGAAGCTTTCTTT,CASSLHSGGNTEAFF
once,TRBV19,TRBJ1-2,TRBD1,TGTGCCAGTAGTAAGACAGGGAATGACTATGGCTACACCTTC,CASSKTGNDYGYTF
NA,TRBV6-4,TRBJ2-3,NA,TGTGCCAGCAGTTTCCAGCGCGGGTTTAGGTCCATTTCGGCCGATACGCAGTATTTT,CASSFQRGFRSISADTQYF
once,TRBV7-9,TRBJ1-2,NA,TGTGCCAGCAGCTTAACGGGGGGTTTCTATGGCTACACCTTC,CASSLTGGFYGYTF
once,TRBV9,TRBJ2-3,TRBD1,TGTGCCAGCAGCCTCCAGGGGGCGCGACAGTATTTT,CASSLQGARQYF
NA,TRBV18,TRBJ2-1,TRBD1,TGTGCCAGCTCACCACAGGGGACAGCCTACAATGAGCAGTTCTTC,CASSPQGTAYNEQFF
NA,TRBV7-8,TRBJ2-3,TRBD2,TGTGCCAGCAGCTCGGCGGGCGGGGGGGCCCCAGATACGCAGTATTTT,CASSSAGGGAPDTQYF
NA,TRBV5-1,TRBJ1-4,NA,TGCGCCAGCAGCCGGGGGACCGTGGCAACTAATGAAAAACTGTTTTTT,CASSRGTVATNEKLFF
NA,TRBV7-8,TRBJ2-3,NA,TGTGCCAGCAGCTTAGCGGGTGGAGGGGCCGGGGGAACAGATACGCAGTATTTT,CASSLAGGGAGGTDTQYF
NA,TRBV6-2/TRBV6-3,TRBJ2-7,NA,TGTGCCAGCAGTTACTCGATGGCGGGGGCTCTCTCCTACGAGCAGTACTTC,CASSYSMAGALSYEQYF
NA,TRBV10-2,TRBJ1-6,TRBD1,TGCGCCAGCGGAGAACGACAGGGGGCGGCTGGACCCCTCCACTTT,CASGERQGAAGPLHF
once,TRBV11-2,TRBJ1-1,NA,TGTGCCAGCAGCCCCTCGGCAGGGCCAGCTGAAGCTTTCTTT,CASSPSAGPAEAFF
NA,TRBV28,TRBJ2-5,NA,TGTGCCAGCAGGGTCGGGAAAGAGACCCAGTACTTC,CASRVGKETQYF
NA,TRBV10-3,TRBJ1-1,NA,TGTGCCATCAGTGAGACGGGGTTGAACACTGAAGCTTTCTTT,CAISETGLNTEAFF
NA,TRBV7-3,TRBJ2-1,NA,TGTGCCAGCAGCTTATCCTTTAACAATGAGCAGTTCTTC,CASSLSFNNEQFF
NA,TRBV18,TRBJ1-4,NA,TGTGCCAGCTCACCTAACAGCCTTACTAATGAAAAACTGTTTTTT,CASSPNSLTNEKLFF
NA,TRBV19,TRBJ1-1,TRBD1,TGTGCCAGTAAGGGGGACAGGGGGCAGACTGAAGCTTTCTTT,CASKGDRGQTEAFF
NA,TRBV29-1,TRBJ2-5,TRBD1,TGCAGCGTTGATTGGCAGGGGGCGATTGAGACCCAGTACTTC,CSVDWQGAIETQYF
NA,TRBV19,TRBJ1-5,NA,TGTGCCAGTAGTATAGCTTCGGCAGGCCCCAGAACCCAGCATTTT,CASSIASAGPRTQHF
NA,TRBV19,TRBJ2-7,NA,TGTGCCAGTAGTCCTTGGGGAGAAGATTCCTACGAGCAGTACTTC,CASSPWGEDSYEQYF
NA,TRBV3-1/TRBV3-2,TRBJ2-2,NA,TGTGCCAGCACCTCAGCGTTGCCTGGATCACCCTCTCTAACCGGGGAGCTGTTTTTT,CASTSALPGSPSLTGELFF
NA,TRBV2,TRBJ1-1,NA,TGTGCCAGCAATCAGGGTGCTAACACTGAAGCTTTCTTT,CASNQGANTEAFF
NA,TRBV7-9,TRBJ2-7,TRBD1,TGTGCCAGCAGCCCACCCCTCAGGACAGGGCGGACCTACGAGCAGTACTTC,CASSPPLRTGRTYEQYF
few,TRBV7-2,TRBJ2-7,NA,TGTGCCAGCAGCTTAGCGGGGGGGCAGTGGGAGCAGTACTTC,CASSLAGGQWEQYF
NA,TRBV27,TRBJ2-1,NA,TGTGCCAGCAGTTTAAGGGAGGACTACAATGAGCAGTTCTTC,CASSLREDYNEQFF
NA,TRBV29-1,TRBJ2-7,TRBD1,TGCAGCGGTGGACAGGGAGGCGACGAGCAGTACTTC,CSGGQGGDEQYF
few,TRBV28,TRBJ2-3,NA,TGTGCCAGCAGTTGGGCTAGCGACTCCCCCACAGATACGCAGTATTTT,CASSWASDSPTDTQYF
NA,TRBV2,TRBJ2-1,TRBD1,TGTGCCAGCTCGTCAGGGGGCAATGAGCAGTTCTTC,CASSSGGNEQFF
few,TRBV27,TRBJ2-7,NA,TGTGCCAGCAGTACCCGACAAGACTACGAGCAGTACTTC,CASSTRQDYEQYF
NA,TRBV6-5,TRBJ2-1,TRBD1,TGTGCCAGCAGCGGGACAGGGGCTTACAATGAGCAGTTCTTC,CASSGTGAYNEQFF
few,TRBV28,TRBJ1-5,TRBD1,TGTGCCAGCAGTCAAAGACAGGGGGGGAGACAGCCCCAGCATTTT,CASSQRQGGRQPQHF
NA,TRBV4-3,TRBJ2-7,TRBD2,TGCGCCAGCAGCCAGACTAGCGGGAGTTACGAGCAGTACTTC,CASSQTSGSYEQYF
NA,TRBV3-1/TRBV3-2,TRBJ1-4,NA,TGTGCCAGCAGCCAGGGGGGAGGGGGAACTAATGAAAAACTGTTTTTT,CASSQGGGGTNEKLFF
NA,TRBV5-8,TRBJ2-3,TRBD2,TGTGCCAGCAGCCTTAGCGGGACCAGCACAGATACGCAGTATTTT,CASSLSGTSTDTQYF
NA,TRBV6-5,TRBJ2-4,TRBD1,TGTGCCAGTGCAGCAGGGGGCCTAGCCAAAAACATTCAGTACTTC,CASAAGGLAKNIQYF
NA,TRBV2,TRBJ2-7,NA,TGTGCCAGCAGTGCACCGGGGGTAAAAATCGGCTACGAGCAGTACTTC,CASSAPGVKIGYEQYF
NA,TRBV6-2/TRBV6-3,TRBJ2-7,NA,TGTGCCAGCAGTCCACAGGGGGGGATCTCCTACGAGCAGTACTTC,CASSPQGGISYEQYF
NA,TRBV6-6,TRBJ1-1,NA,TGTGCCAGCAGTGCTTGGGGAGACACTGAAGCTTTCTTT,CASSAWGDTEAFF
NA,TRBV7-9,TRBJ2-2,NA,TGTGCCAGCAGCTGGACAGGACTAAACACCGGGGAGCTGTTTTTT,CASSWTGLNTGELFF
NA,TRBV3-1/TRBV3-2,TRBJ1-2,NA,TGTGCCAGCAGCCAGGTGGGGACACTTGGCTATGGCTACACCTTC,CASSQVGTLGYGYTF
NA,TRBV15,TRBJ1-1,NA,TGTGCCACCAGCAGAGATCTTGGCAGGTCCTCAGGGGAAGCTTTCTTT,CATSRDLGRSSGEAFF
once,TRBV3-1/TRBV3-2,TRBJ1-2,TRBD1,TGTGCCAGCAGCCCCCGGGACAGGGGTTCTCATGGCTACACCTTC,CASSPRDRGSHGYTF
NA,TRBV27,TRBJ2-1,NA,TGTGCCAGCCTGACCGGGAATGAGCAGTTCTTC,CASLTGNEQFF